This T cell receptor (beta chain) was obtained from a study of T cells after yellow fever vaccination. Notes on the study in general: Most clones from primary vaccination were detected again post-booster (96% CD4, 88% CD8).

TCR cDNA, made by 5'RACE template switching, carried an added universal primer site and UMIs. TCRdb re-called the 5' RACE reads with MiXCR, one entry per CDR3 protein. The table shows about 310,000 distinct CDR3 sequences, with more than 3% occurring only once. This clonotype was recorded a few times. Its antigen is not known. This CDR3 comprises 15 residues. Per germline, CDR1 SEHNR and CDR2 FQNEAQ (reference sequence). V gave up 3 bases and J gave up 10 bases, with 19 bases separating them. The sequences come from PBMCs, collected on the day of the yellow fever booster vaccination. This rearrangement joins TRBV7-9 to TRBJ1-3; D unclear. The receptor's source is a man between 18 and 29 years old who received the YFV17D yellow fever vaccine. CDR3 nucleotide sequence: TGTGCCAGCAGCTTCTGGGAATCTCTGGATGGGACCATATATTTT. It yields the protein CASSFWESLDGTIYF.